These 31 T cell receptor beta chains originate from one sample sequenced in a study of blood T cell repertoires in COVID-19. The table came from immunoSEQ multiplex PCR; TCRdb's copy has only in-frame clones and leaves some out. The repertoire holds 240,000 or so clones, with over 80% as singletons. The material sequenced was peripheral blood. The receptor set was obtained from a man in his thirties or forties who had recovered from COVID-19.

V gene TRBV18 combines with J gene TRBJ1-2; 8 bases match TRBD1. After removal of 5 bases from V and 8 bases from J, the junction contained 10 bases not matched to a gene. Germline assignment: CDR1 KGHSH and CDR2 LQKENI. The CDR3 contains 14 residues. CDR3 nucleotides: TGTGCCAGCTCAGCCCAAGGGACAGGTGACGGCTACACCTTC. Translating gives CASSAQGTGDGYTF.

This clone was found a few times. The rearrangement joins TRBV6-5 to TRBJ1-1, with D perhaps matching TRBD1 (5 bases). The length of the CDR3 is 13 residues. CDR1 MNHEY and CDR2 SVGAGI come from the germline V gene. Trimming pared 6 bases from V and 0 bases from J, leaving 8 bases between. As DNA, the CDR3 is TGTGCCAGCAGAACGGACATGAACACTGAAGCTTTCTTT. Translating it yields CASRTDMNTEAFF.

Only a few counts were recorded for this clone. The chain combines TRBV14 with TRBJ2-1; D possibly corresponds to TRBD2 (6 bases). With 2 bases removed from V and 4 bases from J, the gap between germline ends came to 15 bases. The CDR3 is made up of 16 amino acids. Germline values: CDR1 SGHDN, CDR2 FVKESK. The DNA for the CDR3 is TGTGCCAGCAGCCAAATAGCGGCACCCCCATACAATGAGCAGTTCTTC. Residues: CASSQIAAPPYNEQFF. The full variable domain, its missing parts supplied by reference TRBV14 and TRBJ2-1, is EAGVTQFPSHSVIEKGQTVTLRCDPISGHDNLYWYRRVMGKEIKFLLHFVKESKQDESGMPNNRFLAERTGGTYSTLKVQPAELEDSGVYFCASSQIAAPPYNEQFFGPGTRLTVL.

As to this clone: Other nucleotide sequences in the sample specify the same CDR3. The chain links TRBV12-3 or TRBV12-4 to TRBJ2-2, with D perhaps TRBD1 (5 bases). With 5 bases removed from V and 4 bases from J, the gap between germline ends came to 5 bases. The CDR3 covers 12 residues. In nucleotides, the CDR3 is TGTGCCAGCAGTCAGGGCACCGGGGAGCTGTTTTTT. Residues: CASSQGTGELFF.

Points on this clone: Different DNA sequences within this sample yield the same CDR3. As DNA, the CDR3 is TGTGCCACCAGCTCCGTGAACACCGGGGAGCTGTTTTTT. Protein: CATSSVNTGELFF. The gene calls are TRBV15 and TRBJ2-2, with D uncertain. Looked up from germline, CDR1 is LNHNV and CDR2 is YYDKDF (reference sequence). The CDR3 spans 13 residues. Trimming stripped 5 bases from V and 1 base from J, with 5 bases between.

This chain joins TRBV7-3 and TRBJ2-3, with 8 bases aligning to TRBD1. Germline V lookup: CDR1 SGHTA, CDR2 FQGTGA. V was pared by 1 base and J by 4 bases, with 7 bases of the junction left unmatched. This CDR3 spans 16 amino acids. The CDR3 region is CASSLMMTGAADTQYF. The CDR3, as DNA: TGTGCCAGCAGCTTAATGATGACAGGGGCGGCAGATACGCAGTATTTT. The variable domain in full, with the rest retrieved from reference TRBV7-3 and TRBJ2-3, is GAGVSQTPSNKVTEKGKYVELRCDPISGHTALYWYRQSLGQGPEFLIYFQGTGAADDSGLPNDRFFAVRPEGSVSTLKIQRTERGDSAVYLCASSLMMTGAADTQYFGPGTRLTVL.

The genes are TRBV6-5 and TRBJ2-2, with D tentatively TRBD1 (6 bases). V lost 3 bases and J lost 4, with 12 bases in between. In germline, CDR1 is MNHEY, CDR2 SVGAGI. The CDR3 runs to 15 residues. The CDR3 sequence: CASSYRQVGTGELFF. CDR3 bases: TGTGCCAGCAGTTATAGACAGGTTGGCACCGGGGAGCTGTTTTTT.

The chain employs TRBV6-1 and TRBJ2-2, with 9 nucleotides matching TRBD2. The CDR3 extends over 15 amino acids. Germline V gene lookup returns CDR1 MNHNS and CDR2 SASEGT. V dropped 5 bases and J dropped 8; count of bases not matched to a gene: 9. The chain's CDR3 is CASSPPSGGRGELFF. CDR3 nucleotides: TGTGCCAGCAGTCCCCCCAGCGGGGGGAGGGGGGAGCTGTTTTTT.

The chain links TRBV5-6 to TRBJ1-2; D is ambiguous. CDR1 and CDR2 from the germline V gene are SGHDT and YYEEEE. The ends were cut back, 0 bases at V and 3 bases at J, with 15 bases in the middle. This CDR3 region has 16 residues. In DNA form, the CDR3 reads TGTGCCAGCAGCTTGGCTAGCGACGGCCCCTACTATGGCTACACCTTC. Its protein is CASSLASDGPYYGYTF.

V gene TRBV4-1 combines with J gene TRBJ2-1; D is unresolved. V gave up 1 base and J gave up 5 bases, with 6 bases separating them. The CDR3 totals 13 residues. Germline CDR1 is MGHRA and CDR2 is YSYEKL. CDR3 region: CASSQGRNNEQFF. CDR3 nucleotides: TGCGCCAGCAGCCAAGGCAGGAACAATGAGCAGTTCTTC.

The rearrangement links TRBV7-2 to TRBJ2-1, with D hard to call. Germline-derived CDR1 and CDR2 are SGHTA and FQGNSA. This CDR3 has 13 residues. Trimming pared 5 bases from V and 7 bases from J, leaving 12 bases between. This CDR3 is CASSTQVRNEQFF. The CDR3 DNA reads TGTGCCAGCAGCACCCAAGTGAGGAATGAGCAGTTCTTC.

The genes are TRBV29-1 and TRBJ1-3, with TRBD1 matching over 7 bases. Trimming removed 4 bases from V and 0 bases from J; junction bases left unmatched: 6. Germline V gene sequence: CDR1 SQVTM, CDR2 ANQGSEA. This CDR3 spans 15 amino acids. The CDR3 loop reads CSVATGDSSGNTIYF. In nucleotides, the CDR3 is TGCAGCGTTGCTACAGGGGACAGCTCTGGAAACACCATATATTTT.

The count of this clone is one. This sequence joins TRBV5-1 and TRBJ2-5, with D possibly matching TRBD2 (6 bases). V gave up 1 base and J gave up 5 bases, with 21 bases separating them. The CDR3 sequence is 17 residues long. Germline V gene lookup returns CDR1 SGHRS and CDR2 YFSETQ. The chain's CDR3 is CASSLSGGTPERETQYF. CDR3 in DNA: TGCGCCAGCAGCTTGTCAGGAGGGACCCCGGAGCGGGAGACCCAGTACTTC.

V usage is TRBV6-5 and J usage is TRBJ1-2, with D possibly being TRBD1 (6 bases). Germline CDR1 MNHEY, CDR2 SVGAGI. Trimming removed 10 bases at V and 3 bases at J, with 18 bases between. The CDR3 runs to 14 residues. CDR3 in amino acids: CAITTGSYDYGYTF. CDR3 nucleotide sequence: TGTGCCATAACTACAGGGAGCTATGACTATGGCTACACCTTC.

CDR3 in amino acids: CASSESKPYGDEQFF. For the CDR3, the DNA is TGCGCCAGCAGTGAGTCGAAGCCTTATGGAGATGAGCAGTTCTTC. V gene TRBV10-1 combines with J gene TRBJ2-1; no clear D gene. The CDR3 consists of 15 residues. Germline CDR1 and CDR2: WNHNN and SYGVQD (reference sequence). The ends were cut back, 0 bases at V and 8 bases at J, with 14 bases in the middle.

A few counts support this clone. The chain joins TRBV18 to TRBJ1-5, with 7 bases matching TRBD1. Germline V gene lookup returns CDR1 KGHSH and CDR2 LQKENI. Losses at the gene ends were 2 bases for V and 5 bases for J; bases not matched to a gene: 9. CDR3 length equals 16 residues. Written as DNA, the CDR3 is TGTGCCAGCTCACCAAGGGGGCCTACCCCCGATCAGCCCCAGCATTTT. Translated: CASSPRGPTPDQPQHF.

The chain recombines TRBV25-1 with TRBJ2-3, with 8 nucleotides matching TRBD1. V trimming: 5 bases; J trimming: 8 bases; junction bases outside the gene matches: 9. The CDR3 runs 14 residues. The germline V gene encodes CDR1 MGHDK and CDR2 SYGVNS. DNA of the CDR3: TGTGCCAGCAGTCCCCGGCTGGGACAGGCTACGCAGTATTTT. Amino acids: CASSPRLGQATQYF.

The rearrangement links TRBV14 to TRBJ2-5; D is possibly TRBD1 (5 bases). The CDR3 runs to 18 residues. Germline values: CDR1 SGHDN, CDR2 FVKESK. Trimming pared 1 base from V and 4 bases from J, leaving 22 bases between. CDR3 amino acids: CASSQVDKVFSFRETQYF. DNA for the CDR3: TGTGCCAGCAGCCAAGTGGACAAAGTATTCAGTTTTAGAGAGACCCAGTACTTC.

The chain couples TRBV9 to TRBJ2-7; 8 bases are shared with TRBD1. This CDR3 contains 14 residues. V was clipped by 4 bases and J by 3 bases; unmatched bases: 6. Germline CDR1 and CDR2: SGDLS and YYNGEE. DNA for the CDR3: TGTGCCAGCAGCAAAGGACAGGGTGACTACGAGCAGTACTTC. Protein sequence: CASSKGQGDYEQYF.

This chain joins TRBV5-5 and TRBJ2-6, with a weak D call TRBD2 (5 bases). V was pared by 4 bases and J by 1 base, with 9 bases between. The CDR3 runs to 15 residues. Looked up from germline, CDR1 is SGHKS and CDR2 is YYEKEE (reference sequence). DNA of the CDR3: TGTGCCAGCAGCACCTCGGGGTCTGGGGCCAACGTCCTGACTTTC. This sequence encodes CASSTSGSGANVLTF. Variable domain in full (rest from reference TRBV5-5 and TRBJ2-6): DAGVTQSPTHLIKTRGQQVTLRCSPISGHKSVSWYQQVLGQGPQFIFQYYEKEERGRGNFPDRFSARQFPNYSSELNVNALLLGDSALYLCASSTSGSGANVLTFGAGSRLTVL.

This clone was observed a single time. The chain has TRBV4-1 and TRBJ2-7; 8 bases fit TRBD1. The CDR3 runs to 14 residues. Germline V gene lookup returns CDR1 MGHRA and CDR2 YSYEKL. The J segment lost 1 base and the V segment lost 2 bases, leaving 1 base of the junction unmatched. As DNA, the CDR3 is TGCGCCAGCAGCCAACGGACAGGGTCCTACGAGCAGTACGTC. It yields the protein CASSQRTGSYEQYV.

With respect to this clone: The sample holds other DNA sequences that translate to the same CDR3. The chain recombines TRBV6-1 with TRBJ2-1; 10 bases fit TRBD2. CDR1 is MNHNS, CDR2 SASEGT, per germline. Germline trimming cut 0 bases from V and 6 bases from J; bases unmatched to any gene: 2. The CDR3 has 15 amino acids. CDR3 in amino acids: CASSEASGGANEQFF. The DNA for the CDR3 is TGTGCCAGCAGTGAAGCGAGCGGGGGGGCCAATGAGCAGTTCTTC.

The chain uses TRBV5-1 and TRBJ1-2; 9 nucleotides align to TRBD1. Germline V gene lookup returns CDR1 SGHRS and CDR2 YFSETQ. The CDR3 spans 12 residues. V shed 6 bases and J 10 bases; nucleotides not matched to a gene: 7. CDR3 region: CASTPTGGDYTF. The DNA of the CDR3 is TGCGCCAGCACCCCGACAGGGGGTGACTACACCTTC.

The chain uses TRBV28 and TRBJ2-7; a possible D gene is TRBD1 (5 bases). Germline V gene sequence: CDR1 MDHEN, CDR2 SYDVKM. The CDR3 consists of 13 residues. V was pared by 6 bases and J by 5 bases, with 14 bases between. The CDR3 nucleotides read TGTGCCAGCAGGCCTCAGGGTTCCCACGAGCAGTACGTC. It specifies CASRPQGSHEQYV.

V gene TRBV19 combines with J gene TRBJ2-3; 14 bases match TRBD2. Germline values: CDR1 LNHDA, CDR2 SQIVND (reference sequence). This CDR3 is 17 amino acids long. Trimming cost V 5 bases and J 5 bases; bases outside gene matches: 9. The DNA for the CDR3 is TGTGCCAGTAGTGAGACTAGCGGGGGGGCCGGGGGAGATACGCAGTATTTT. Translation: CASSETSGGAGGDTQYF.

The chain uses TRBV9 and TRBJ2-2; 7 positions match TRBD1. This CDR3 spans 18 amino acids. Germline V CDR1 and CDR2: SGDLS, YYNGEE. J lost 3 bases, V lost 0 bases, and 11 bases had no gene match. Here the CDR3 reads CASSVEVHTDRYTGELFF. The CDR3 coding sequence is TGTGCCAGCAGCGTAGAAGTACACACGGACAGGTACACCGGGGAGCTGTTTTTT. The entire variable domain, with the rest obtained from reference TRBV9 and TRBJ2-2, is as follows: DSGVTQTPKHLITATGQRVTLRCSPRSGDLSVYWYQQSLDQGLQFLIQYYNGEERAKGNILERFSAQQFPDLHSELNLSSLELGDSALYFCASSVEVHTDRYTGELFFGEGSRLTVL.

This clone was counted only a few times. The chain has TRBV2 and TRBJ1-2; a weak D match, TRBD1 (6 bases). Germline V gives CDR1 SNHLY, CDR2 FYNNEI. V lost 6 bases and J 1 base, leaving 18 bases between the germline ends. CDR3 size: 16 residues. The CDR3 coding sequence is TGTGCCAGCAGGCCAAGACAGGTCCTCGATAACTATGGCTACACCTTC. It specifies CASRPRQVLDNYGYTF.

This clone was picked up a small number of times. This chain uses TRBV2 with TRBJ2-1; D gene uncertain. Germline lookup yields CDR1 SNHLY and CDR2 FYNNEI. V was pared by 1 base and J by 0 bases, with 10 bases between. This CDR3 spans 16 amino acids. The CDR3: CASSEGLRSSYNEQFF. Here the CDR3 DNA reads TGTGCCAGCAGTGAAGGACTTCGTAGCTCCTACAATGAGCAGTTCTTC.

The chain links TRBV12-3 or TRBV12-4 to TRBJ2-1; D is undetermined. This CDR3 is 13 amino acids long. Trimming left V 3 bases short and J 8 bases short, with 11 bases between. As DNA, the CDR3 is TGTGCCAGCAGTTTTCAGGTTGGCGATGAGCAGTTCTTC. Its protein is CASSFQVGDEQFF.

The chain is built from TRBV4-2 and TRBJ1-1, with D unresolved. This CDR3 spans 14 amino acids. CDR1 and CDR2 (germline): LGHNA, YNFKEQ. Between the trimmed V and J ends, which lost 1 base and 2 bases, there was a span of 8 bases. CDR3 sequence (DNA): TGTGCCAGCAGCCAAGTGGGAGGAAACACTGAAGCTTTCTTT. This codes for CASSQVGGNTEAFF.

The V gene is TRBV4-1, the J gene TRBJ1-2, with D unclear. Germline loops: CDR1 MGHRA, CDR2 YSYEKL. The CDR3 has 12 residues. The V and J ends lost 2 bases and 3 bases respectively, with 4 bases between them. CDR3 coding DNA: TGCGCCAGCAGCCAAATCGACTATGGCTACACCTTC. It is translated as CASSQIDYGYTF.